This TCR beta chain was documented in a study of tumor and adjacent non-tumor tissue in lung cancer listed by TCRdb under 2018. Study-wide context: The cohort included around twelve adenocarcinoma, a couple of squamous cell carcinoma and 1 small cell lung cancer patients. For each patient, one tumor sample and one normal lung sample were taken, giving about 31 paired specimens that underwent TCRbeta CDR3 sequencing. Sequencing produced 130,000,000 or so productive TCRbeta reads in total, an average of approximately 4 million reads per sample. The approximately 15 patients were aged roughly 30 to 80 years, included around ten men and 5 women, and had TNM stage I to III disease. Bulk TCRbeta repertoires were compared between lung tumor tissue and matched distant non-tumor lung tissue obtained from more than 12 lung cancer patients. Overall study outcomes, separate from this receptor: The methods do not name the sequencing platform or mention unique molecular identifiers. Only about 15 patients were in the cohort, and the authors stated that larger samples and more detailed clinical data are needed. A significantly larger cumulative share of the repertoire was made up by the top 100 clones in normal lung than in tumor tissue. Because peripheral blood was not sequenced, blood TCRbeta repertoires in the lung cancer patients of the study were not examined. Significantly higher TCR diversity (inverse Simpson) was observed in tumor tissue than in normal lung tissue (around 460 vs 160, P = 0.0075, Mann-Whitney U test). TCR diversity was significantly higher in younger patients, and higher tumor TCR diversity was associated with shorter overall and disease-free survival.

This clonotype was observed a single time. Its antigen is still unknown. A junction end diverges from the germline sequence, so it may reflect a read error. Taken from cysteine to phenylalanine, the CDR3 has 16 residues. The read is trimmed to its CDR3 DNA, 48 bases read in frame from base 1. Bulk unsorted tissue served as the source for RNA extraction, and RNA quality was assessed using a NanoDrop ND-1000 and an Agilent 2100. Newly diagnosed lung cancer patients without prior chemotherapy who had been admitted for thoracic surgery in China between August and November 2014 were enrolled as donors. Patients with previous radiotherapy or chemotherapy, or with another concurrent cancer, were excluded from the study. Pieces of surgical tissue measuring roughly 1-2.3 cm3 were kept in RNAlater solution and stored at -80 degrees C until use. Libraries were prepared through multiplex PCR. Data came from an Illumina HiSeq 2500. TCRbeta libraries were constructed through three rounds of nested PCR with primers (Table S4) according to protocols modified from ARM-PCR. Before sequencing, PCR products in the 200-500 bp range were cut out of the gel and cleaned up using the QIAquick gel extraction kit. Per the authors' processing: Reads were cleaned using Trimmomatic, were merged into complete CDR3 sequences using FLASH, and were assigned to V(D)J germline segments using MiTCR. Clonal diversity was computed as the inverse Simpson's index with VDJtools. A read counted as productive if the sequence was in-frame and lacked a premature stop codon. In-frame beta chains were kept once TCRdb had trimmed the public reads at Q25 with fastp and called clones with MiXCR. Entries are consolidated by CDR3 protein sequence, retaining the most common genes and DNA. Here the V and J calls rest on TCRdb's processing, not on the authors' analysis. For this sample there are roughly 200,000 distinct CDR3 sequences; less than 80% appear just once. The ten largest make up roughly a quarter of the sample.

The receptor was derived from a man aged 55 to 70 with non-small cell lung cancer. This sequence uses TRBV12-3 or TRBV12-4 and TRBJ1-1; the D gene is possibly TRBD1, with 6 bases matching. Sequencing used lung tumor tissue. The CDR3 amino acid sequence is: CASSFVGQTLNTEAFF. The DNA sequence follows: TGTGCCAGCAGTTTTGTCGGACAGACGTTAAACACTGAGGCTTTCTTC.